This T cell receptor beta chain was found in a study of cytomegalovirus exposure and HLA in healthy donors. PCR primers comprised 60 Vbeta and 13 Jbeta primers. The protocol was immunoSEQ multiplex PCR, while the TCRdb copy is restricted to in-frame clones and leaves out a portion. The sample lists 11,000 to 15,000 clones, around 60% occurring once. Looked up from germline, CDR1 is WSHSY and CDR2 is SAAADI. CDR3 length: 16 amino acids. The V segment lost 7 bases and the J segment 6 bases; nucleotides outside the gene matches: 10. To note about this clone: The antigen remains unidentified.

Findings and limits, study-wide: The study flagged approximately 180 TCR beta chains as cytomegalovirus-associated.

Sequencing was done on a sample of PBMCs. The chain recombines TRBV10-2 with TRBJ2-2; 11 nucleotides agree with TRBD2. This TCR derives from a woman aged 45-59 years in good health and CMV-seropositive. CDR3 loop: CASMLVVAGGAGELFF. In DNA form, the CDR3 reads TGCGCCAGCATGTTGGTTGTAGCGGGAGGGGCCGGGGAGCTGTTTTTT.